The 24 T cell receptor beta chains presented below share a single source sample, sequenced in a study of cytomegalovirus exposure and HLA in healthy donors. PCR used 60 Vbeta primers and 13 Jbeta primers. Assay used: immunoSEQ multiplex PCR; TCRdb lists only in-frame clones, some missing. The sample lists about 150,000 clones; 73% were seen once. The sample was PBMCs. The source is a woman aged 18-29 years in good health and CMV-seropositive.

By share of the sample, this clone is medium-sized. This sample also contains other DNA sequences that code for the same CDR3. V and J are TRBV5-6 and TRBJ1-1; no clear D. The CDR3 consists of 12 residues. Germline V gives CDR1 SGHDT, CDR2 YYEEEE. The V end lost 4 bases, the J end lost 5 bases, and 9 bases lay between the germline ends. CDR3 amino acids: CASSPSGTEAFF. Here the CDR3 DNA reads TGTGCCAGCAGCCCCTCAGGTACTGAAGCTTTCTTT.

V gene TRBV7-9 combines with J gene TRBJ2-1, with unresolved D. With 3 bases removed from V and 4 bases from J, the gap between germline ends came to 13 bases. The length of the CDR3 is 15 residues. Germline lookup yields CDR1 SEHNR and CDR2 FQNEAQ (reference sequence). The CDR3 coding sequence is TGTGCCAGCAGCTTTAGTGGGCAACGATACAATGAGCAGTTCTTC. Its protein product is CASSFSGQRYNEQFF.

The J gene is TRBJ2-7, the V gene TRBV7-2; D possibly corresponds to TRBD1 (5 bases). The CDR3 loop spans 14 amino acids. Germline values: CDR1 SGHTA, CDR2 FQGNSA. Trimming cost V 5 bases and J 7 bases, with 18 bases left between them. CDR3 protein: CASSIEGAAREQYF. For the CDR3, the DNA is TGTGCCAGCAGCATCGAAGGGGCGGCCCGGGAGCAGTACTTC.

The rearrangement joins TRBV5-1 to TRBJ2-3, with D perhaps TRBD1 (5 bases). Germline V CDR1 and CDR2: SGHRS, YFSETQ. V gave up 0 bases and J gave up 0 bases, with 11 bases separating them. The CDR3 is made up of 16 amino acids. For the CDR3, the DNA is TGCGCCAGCAGCTTGGGCCGGACAACTAGCACAGATACGCAGTATTTT. It specifies CASSLGRTTSTDTQYF.

The V call is TRBV21-1, the J call TRBJ2-1; TRBD2 is taken as the D call from the table, unchecked against the DNA. TRBV21-1 is recorded as a pseudogene. This CDR3 spans 18 amino acids. CDR3 region: CASSPLRGSLSRGNEQFF. CDR3 DNA: TGTGCCAGCAGTCCTCTTAGGGGCTCTTTATCTCGGGGGAATGAGCAGTTCTTC.

This clone turned up a few times. The rearrangement joins TRBV27 to TRBJ2-7; 9 bases are shared with TRBD2. The germline CDR1 and CDR2 sequences are MNHEY and SMNVEV (reference sequence). CDR3 length: 17 amino acids. J was trimmed by 2 bases and V by 2 bases; bases with no gene match: 10. The CDR3 bases are TGTGCCAGCAGTTTAGTGTGGGCTGCGGGGGGGGCCTACGAGCAGTACTTC. Translating it yields CASSLVWAAGGAYEQYF.

This clone showed up just a few times. V and J are TRBV6-4 and TRBJ1-5; D unclear. Germline V gene lookup returns CDR1 MRHNA and CDR2 SNTAGT. V dropped 9 bases and J dropped 1 base, with 10 bases sitting between them. This CDR3 is 13 amino acids long. The chain's CDR3 is CASSSPSNQPQHF. CDR3 sequence (DNA): TGTGCCAGTAGCTCTCCGAGCAATCAGCCCCAGCATTTT.

There are a few counts of this clone. The chain couples TRBV11-2 to TRBJ1-2, with unresolved D. CDR3 length equals 15 residues. V lost 0 bases and J 2 bases, leaving 10 bases between the germline ends. Germline V gives CDR1 SGHAT, CDR2 FQNNGV. The CDR3 bases are TGTGCCAGCAGCTTAGATCGGCCGGGAAACTATGGCTACACCTTC. Protein sequence: CASSLDRPGNYGYTF.

V usage is TRBV7-9 and J usage is TRBJ2-3, with a weak D call TRBD2 (5 bases). The V and J ends lost 11 bases and 2 bases respectively, with 17 bases between them. The CDR3 runs 14 residues. The germline V gene encodes CDR1 SEHNR and CDR2 FQNEAQ (reference sequence). Here the CDR3 reads CAGEIGLSTDTQYF. The CDR3 nucleotides read TGTGCCGGAGAAATCGGACTCTCCACAGATACGCAGTATTTT.

This sequence joins TRBV30 and TRBJ2-7; no definite D call. V lost 5 bases to trimming and J lost 4 bases, with 3 bases between them. Germline V gene lookup returns CDR1 GTSNPN and CDR2 SVGIG (reference sequence). The CDR3 is 9 residues long. CDR3 nucleotide sequence: TGTGCCTGGTTATACGAGCAGTACTTC. It is translated as CAWLYEQYF.

This chain uses TRBV5-1 with TRBJ2-6; 11 nucleotides agree with TRBD2. This CDR3 comprises 16 residues. The germline CDR1 and CDR2 sequences are SGHRS and YFSETQ. J was trimmed by 3 bases and V by 5 bases; bases with no gene match: 4. The CDR3 region is CASRVAGGLGANVLTF. For the CDR3, the DNA is TGCGCCAGCAGGGTAGCGGGGGGGCTTGGGGCCAACGTCCTGACTTTC.

The chain is built from TRBV29-1 and TRBJ1-4, with 11 bases aligning to TRBD1. The germline CDR1 and CDR2 sequences are SQVTM and ANQGSEA. This CDR3 region has 13 residues. V lost 6 bases to trimming and J lost 8 bases; unmatched junction nucleotides: 5. CDR3 nucleotide sequence: TGCAGCGTGTTGGGACAGGGGGGCGAAAAACTGTTTTTT. It translates to CSVLGQGGEKLFF.

The sample holds a few counts of this clone. The J gene is TRBJ2-1, the V gene TRBV10-2; 10 positions match TRBD2. The CDR3 runs to 14 residues. Germline V CDR1 and CDR2: WSHSY, SAAADI. Trimming took 5 bases from V and 5 from J; bases not matched to a gene: 3. This chain's CDR3 is CASSSSGGDNEQFF. The CDR3 DNA is TGCGCCAGCAGTAGCAGCGGGGGGGACAATGAGCAGTTCTTC.

This chain links TRBV29-1 with TRBJ1-1, with D tentatively TRBD1 (6 bases). Germline loops: CDR1 SQVTM, CDR2 ANQGSEA. V shed 5 bases and J shed 1 base, with 11 bases lying between them. The CDR3 spans 13 residues. CDR3 coding DNA: TGCAGCGTTTCGGGACAAAGGAACACTGAAGCTTTCTTT. Encoded protein: CSVSGQRNTEAFF. Full variable domain (rest looked up from reference TRBV29-1 and TRBJ1-1): SAVISQKPSRDICQRGTSLTIQCQVDSQVTMMFWYRQQPGQSLTLIATANQGSEATYESGFVIDKFPISRPNLTFSTLTVSNMSPEDSSIYLCSVSGQRNTEAFFGQGTRLTVV.

This clone was counted between two and nine times. The J gene is TRBJ1-2, the V gene TRBV7-9; D is uncertain. The V and J ends lost 5 bases and 4 bases respectively, with 8 bases between them. Germline CDR1 is SEHNR and CDR2 is FQNEAQ (reference sequence). CDR3 length equals 12 residues. This chain's CDR3 is CASSRRSYGYTF. DNA for the CDR3: TGTGCCAGCAGCAGAAGGAGCTATGGCTACACCTTC.

This clone was detected only a few times. J is TRBJ1-6 and V is TRBV6-5; possible D gene TRBD1, 5 bases. This CDR3 contains 14 residues. The V gene's germline CDR1 is MNHEY and CDR2 SVGAGI. The ends were cut back, 8 bases at V and 7 bases at J, with 15 bases in the middle. The CDR3 loop reads CASGGLMVNSPLHF. In DNA form, the CDR3 reads TGTGCCAGCGGGGGGTTAATGGTGAATTCACCCCTCCACTTT.

The chain joins TRBV5-6 to TRBJ2-7; D call uncertain. The ends were cut back, 0 bases at V and 4 bases at J, with 8 bases in the middle. Germline V gene data show CDR1 as SGHDT and CDR2 as YYEEEE. The CDR3 covers 13 residues. The CDR3 DNA sequence: TGTGCCAGCAGCTTGGGGCAGTTATACGAGCAGTACTTC. Its protein is CASSLGQLYEQYF.

The V and J genes are TRBV5-4 and TRBJ1-3; 11 bases fit TRBD1. The CDR3 sequence is 15 residues long. V dropped 5 bases and J dropped 2; count of bases not matched to a gene: 3. CDR1 is SGHNT and CDR2 is YYREEE in the germline V gene (reference sequence). CDR3 sequence reads: CASSRDRGTGNTIYF. Here the CDR3 DNA reads TGTGCCAGCAGTCGGGACAGGGGGACTGGAAACACCATATATTTT.

On this clone itself: Mismatch with germline at one junction end may stem from a read error. V and J are TRBV12-5 and TRBJ2-5; unclear D gene. From germline, CDR1 is LGHNT and CDR2 FRNRAP. The CDR3 has 14 residues. The CDR3 loop reads CASGLSPNQEPQYF. The CDR3 nucleotides are TGTGCTAGTGGTTTGAGTCCCAACCAAGAGCCCCAGTACTTC.

This clone has a handful of counts. The chain joins TRBV4-3 to TRBJ1-2; TRBD1 is a possible D gene (5 bases). CDR3 length equals 17 residues. Trimming took off 0 bases at V and 1 base at J, with 15 bases between the two ends. Germline V lookup: CDR1 LGHNA, CDR2 YSLEER. CDR3 protein: CASSQDRGLLLNYGYTF. CDR3 DNA: TGCGCCAGCAGCCAAGATAGGGGCCTCCTCCTTAACTATGGCTACACCTTC.

V and J are TRBV6-4 and TRBJ2-2; D is possibly TRBD1 (6 bases). The CDR3 loop spans 16 amino acids. Germline V gene data show CDR1 as MRHNA and CDR2 as SNTAGT. V lost 5 bases, J lost 1 base, and 14 bases lay in between. CDR3 region: CASSSSPGQNTGELFF. CDR3 sequence (DNA): TGTGCCAGCAGTTCCTCCCCGGGACAGAACACCGGGGAGCTGTTTTTT.

V gene TRBV10-3 combines with J gene TRBJ1-2; 7 positions match TRBD1. From germline, CDR1 is ENHRY and CDR2 SYGVKD. V shed 0 bases and J 8 bases; nucleotides not matched to a gene: 15. The length of the CDR3 is 17 residues. CDR3 in amino acids: CAISESEKETGRNGYTF. The DNA for the CDR3 is TGTGCCATCAGTGAGTCGGAAAAAGAGACAGGGAGGAACGGCTACACCTTC.

The J gene is TRBJ2-6, the V gene TRBV2, with D perhaps TRBD2 (5 bases). Trimming cost V 6 bases and J 2 bases, with 17 bases left between them. Germline CDR1 is SNHLY and CDR2 is FYNNEI. The CDR3 totals 17 residues. CDR3 sequence (DNA): TGTGCCAGCAGGGACTCGCTGATCAGACCTGGGGCCAACGTCCTGACTTTC. This sequence encodes CASRDSLIRPGANVLTF.

This chain connects TRBV28 to TRBJ1-5, with 12 bases identical to TRBD1. V gave up 5 bases and J gave up 3 bases; unmatched junction bases: 11. CDR3 size: 18 residues. Germline values: CDR1 MDHEN, CDR2 SYDVKM. DNA for the CDR3: TGTGCCAGCAGTAATTCCGGGACAGGGGGCTCTTACAATCAGCCCCAGCATTTT. This sequence encodes CASSNSGTGGSYNQPQHF. The variable domain in full, with the rest retrieved from reference TRBV28 and TRBJ1-5, is DVKVTQSSRYLVKRTGEKVFLECVQDMDHENMFWYRQDPGLGLRLIYFSYDVKMKEKGDIPEGYSVSREKKERFSLILESASTNQTSMYLCASSNSGTGGSYNQPQHFGDGTRLSIL.